Listed below are T cell receptor beta chains from one sample, sequenced in a study of blood T cell repertoires in COVID-19. Measured with immunoSEQ multiplex PCR; TCRdb has only the in-frame clones, and not every one. The sample includes 60,000 to 70,000 clones, 65% to 85% seen only once; the top ten take just over 4.5%. Input material: peripheral blood. The receptor set was obtained from a woman aged 60-70 years with acute or convalescent COVID-19. Both conserved end residues are part of each CDR3. The order of the fields is J gene, V gene, D gene, clone size, CDR3 protein, CDR3 DNA. The D gene is left open where the match is weak. The size field is filled for only some rows; it gives once, few, many or a size class.

>TRBJ2-3|TRBV15|NA|NA
CATSREAGFGTDTQYF
TGTGCCACCAGCAGAGAGGCGGGGTTTGGCACAGATACGCAGTATTTT
>TRBJ1-1|TRBV11-2|TRBD1|NA
CASSSRTGRGAFF
TGTGCCAGCAGCTCGAGGACAGGGCGTGGGGCTTTCTTT
>TRBJ1-1|TRBV6-1|TRBD1|NA
CASSETGTGFEAFF
TGTGCCAGCAGTGAAACCGGGACAGGGTTCGAAGCTTTCTTT
>TRBJ2-3|TRBV6-5|TRBD2|few
CAGRLAGLGDTQYF
TGTGCCGGACGACTAGCGGGACTGGGAGATACGCAGTATTTT
>TRBJ1-5|TRBV7-9|NA|NA
CASSDTLGPSNQPQHF
TGTGCCAGCAGCGATACCCTGGGGCCGAGCAATCAGCCCCAGCATTTT
>TRBJ1-5|TRBV10-3|NA|NA
CAIRQGYDQPQHF
TGTGCCATCAGGCAGGGGTATGATCAGCCCCAGCATTTT
>TRBJ2-2|TRBV5-6|TRBD2|NA
CASSLRLAGYTGELFF
TGTGCCAGCAGCCTTCGACTAGCGGGGTACACCGGGGAGCTGTTTTTT
>TRBJ1-6|TRBV12-1|NA|NA
CASRTVDSPLHF
TGTGCCAGCAGAACAGTTGATTCACCCCTCCACTTT
>TRBJ1-3|TRBV19|NA|NA
CASSWLSGNTIYF
TGTGCCAGTAGTTGGCTTTCTGGAAACACCATATATTTT
>TRBJ1-2|TRBV9|NA|once
CASSEGGARRAYGYTF
TGTGCCAGCAGCGAGGGGGGGGCCCGGAGGGCATATGGCTACACCTTC
>TRBJ2-5|TRBV10-1|TRBD2|once
CASSGRLAGGQETQYF
TGCGCCAGCAGTGGCAGACTAGCGGGGGGCCAAGAGACCCAGTACTTC
>TRBJ2-2|TRBV6-1|NA|NA
CASSEAWGGNTGELFF
TGTGCCAGCAGTGAAGCCTGGGGCGGGAACACCGGGGAGCTGTTTTTT
>TRBJ1-6|TRBV14|TRBD1|NA
CASSQVTGGAYNSPLHF
TGTGCCAGCAGCCAAGTAACAGGGGGCGCGTATAATTCACCCCTCCACTTT
>TRBJ2-1|TRBV7-3|NA|NA
CASSLVAGEQFF
TGTGCCAGCAGCTTAGTAGCCGGAGAGCAGTTCTTC
>TRBJ2-7|TRBV7-9|NA|NA
CASSLVGRVGEQYF
TGTGCCAGCAGCTTAGTTGGCAGGGTCGGGGAGCAGTACTTC
>TRBJ1-6|TRBV4-2|TRBD1|NA
CASSQGQGVPNSPLHF
TGTGCCAGCAGCCAAGGACAGGGGGTGCCCAATTCACCCCTCCACTTT
>TRBJ1-1|TRBV5-1|TRBD1|NA
CASSLAPDRALEAFF
TGCGCCAGCAGCTTGGCACCTGACAGGGCTCTTGAAGCTTTCTTT
>TRBJ1-2|TRBV18|NA|NA
CASSLTRETDYGYTF
TGTGCCAGCTCACTTACCAGGGAAACAGACTATGGCTACACCTTC
>TRBJ2-3|TRBV11-3|TRBD1|NA
CASSGRTGETDTQYF
TGTGCCAGCAGCGGGCGGACAGGGGAAACAGATACGCAGTATTTT
>TRBJ2-3|TRBV7-3|TRBD2|NA
CASSQALAGTISTDTQYF
TGTGCCAGCAGCCAAGCTTTAGCGGGCACGATTAGCACAGATACGCAGTATTTT
>TRBJ2-1|TRBV2|NA|NA
CASSEALSGQFF
TGTGCCAGCAGTGAAGCGCTAAGCGGGCAGTTCTTC
>TRBJ2-3|TRBV6-5|TRBD2|NA
CASRGTMDTQYF
TGTGCCAGCAGGGGGACTATGGATACGCAGTATTTT
>TRBJ1-3|TRBV9|NA|NA
CASSVGIGGSSGNTIYF
TGTGCCAGCAGCGTAGGGATCGGGGGGAGCTCTGGAAACACCATATATTTT
>TRBJ2-3|TRBV10-3|NA|NA
CAINPKRTDTQYF
TGTGCCATCAATCCCAAACGGACAGATACGCAGTATTTT
>TRBJ1-4|TRBV5-1|NA|NA
CASSPRGEKLFF
TGCGCCAGCAGCCCCCGAGGGGAAAAACTGTTTTTT
>TRBJ1-5|TRBV6-4|NA|once
CASSVEENQPQHF
TGTGCCAGCAGTGTTGAGGAGAATCAGCCCCAGCATTTT
>TRBJ1-1|TRBV27|NA|NA
CASSQGVTEAFF
TGTGCCAGCAGTCAAGGGGTGACTGAAGCTTTCTTT
>TRBJ1-5|TRBV19|NA|NA
CASSDSGSSNQPQHF
TGTGCCAGTAGTGATTCAGGGTCTAGCAATCAGCCCCAGCATTTT
>TRBJ2-7|TRBV5-1|TRBD1|NA
CASSLAGTGNYEQYF
TGCGCCAGCAGCTTGGCGGGGACAGGGAACTACGAGCAGTACTTC
>TRBJ1-2|TRBV2|TRBD1|NA
CASSEQGAIGNGYTF
TGTGCCAGCAGCGAACAGGGGGCGATAGGGAATGGCTACACCTTC
>TRBJ1-1|TRBV7-9|NA|NA
CASSLRTHTEAFF
TGTGCCAGCAGCTTAAGGACACACACTGAAGCTTTCTTT
>TRBJ1-2|TRBV9|NA|NA
CASSPTTEGYGYTF
TGTGCCAGCAGCCCCACGACGGAGGGCTATGGCTACACCTTC
>TRBJ2-1|TRBV25-1|NA|NA
CASSDGKNEQFF
TGTGCCAGCAGTGACGGGAAGAATGAGCAGTTCTTC
>TRBJ1-2|TRBV6-4|NA|NA
CASSHRTGSGNYGYTF
TGTGCCAGCAGTCATCGTACAGGGAGTGGGAACTATGGCTACACCTTC
>TRBJ2-1|TRBV7-3|TRBD1|NA
CASSPQGGFYNEQFF
TGTGCCAGCAGCCCACAGGGGGGCTTCTACAATGAGCAGTTCTTC
>TRBJ2-7|TRBV7-2|TRBD2|NA
CASSSKRSGVAEQYF
TGTGCCAGCAGCTCCAAAAGGAGCGGGGTAGCCGAGCAGTACTTC
>TRBJ1-2|TRBV30|TRBD1|NA
CASRDRGNYGYTF
TGTGCCTCCAGGGACAGGGGTAACTATGGCTACACCTTC
>TRBJ1-1|TRBV5-1|TRBD1|NA
CASGQDLNTEAFF
TGCGCCAGCGGACAGGATTTGAACACTGAAGCTTTCTTT
>TRBJ1-2|TRBV27|TRBD1|NA
CASSPWSGGPNYGYTF
TGTGCCAGCAGTCCCTGGTCAGGGGGCCCTAACTATGGCTACACCTTC
>TRBJ1-2|TRBV6-5|NA|NA
CASSVPLLYGYTF
TGTGCCAGCAGCGTGCCCTTACTCTATGGCTACACCTTC
>TRBJ1-2|TRBV5-6|NA|NA
CASSLYGDYGYTF
TGTGCCAGCAGCTTGTACGGGGACTATGGCTACACCTTC
>TRBJ1-1|TRBV29-1|TRBD1|NA
CSVEEPDRGSPEAFF
TGCAGCGTTGAAGAGCCCGACAGGGGAAGCCCTGAAGCTTTCTTT
>TRBJ1-5|TRBV9|NA|NA
CASSVEPGFSNQPQHF
TGTGCCAGCAGCGTAGAACCAGGGTTTAGCAATCAGCCCCAGCATTTT
>TRBJ2-6|TRBV27|NA|NA
CASSLDQSGANVLTF
TGTGCCAGCAGTTTAGATCAGTCTGGGGCCAACGTCCTGACTTTC
>TRBJ1-1|TRBV18|TRBD1|NA
CASSRDRNTEAFF
TGTGCCAGCTCACGGGACAGGAACACTGAAGCTTTCTTT
>TRBJ2-7|TRBV10-1|NA|many
CATPVVWQGDGHEQYF
TGCGCCACTCCCGTGGTGTGGCAGGGCGATGGCCACGAGCAGTACTTC